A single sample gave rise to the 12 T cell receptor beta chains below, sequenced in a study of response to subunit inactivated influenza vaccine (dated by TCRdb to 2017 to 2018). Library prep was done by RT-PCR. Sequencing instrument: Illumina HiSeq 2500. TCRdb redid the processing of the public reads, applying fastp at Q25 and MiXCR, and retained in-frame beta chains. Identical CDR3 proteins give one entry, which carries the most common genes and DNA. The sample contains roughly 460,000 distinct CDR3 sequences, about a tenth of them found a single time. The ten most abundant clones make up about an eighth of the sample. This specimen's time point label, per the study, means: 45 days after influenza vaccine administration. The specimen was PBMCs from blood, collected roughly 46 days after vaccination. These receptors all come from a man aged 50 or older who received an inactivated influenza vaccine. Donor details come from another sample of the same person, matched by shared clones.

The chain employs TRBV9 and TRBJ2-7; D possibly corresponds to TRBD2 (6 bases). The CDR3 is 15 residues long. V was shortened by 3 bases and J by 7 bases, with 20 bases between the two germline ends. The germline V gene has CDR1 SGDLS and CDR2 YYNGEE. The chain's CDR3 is CASSGSGTGTGEQYF. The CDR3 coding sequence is TGTGCCAGCAGCGGTAGCGGTACGGGGACCGGGGAGCAGTACTTC.

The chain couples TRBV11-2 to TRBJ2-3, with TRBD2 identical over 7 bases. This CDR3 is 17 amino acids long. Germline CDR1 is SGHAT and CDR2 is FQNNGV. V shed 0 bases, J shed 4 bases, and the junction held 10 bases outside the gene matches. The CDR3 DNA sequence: TGTGCCAGCAGCTTAGATCGGAGACTAGCAATGGCAGATACGCAGTATTTT. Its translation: CASSLDRRLAMADTQYF.

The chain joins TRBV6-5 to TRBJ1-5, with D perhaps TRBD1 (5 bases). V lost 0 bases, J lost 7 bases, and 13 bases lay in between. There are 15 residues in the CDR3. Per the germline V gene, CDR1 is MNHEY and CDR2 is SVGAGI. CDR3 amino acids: CASSYSGGVGQPQHF. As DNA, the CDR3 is TGTGCCAGCAGTTACTCGGGGGGGGTTGGCCAGCCCCAGCATTTT.

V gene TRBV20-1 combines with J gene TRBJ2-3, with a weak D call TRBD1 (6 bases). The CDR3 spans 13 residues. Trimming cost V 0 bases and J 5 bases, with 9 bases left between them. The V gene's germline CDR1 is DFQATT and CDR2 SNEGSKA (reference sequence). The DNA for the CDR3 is TGCAGTGCTAGAGATTCAGGGGTAGATACGCAGTATTTT. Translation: CSARDSGVDTQYF.

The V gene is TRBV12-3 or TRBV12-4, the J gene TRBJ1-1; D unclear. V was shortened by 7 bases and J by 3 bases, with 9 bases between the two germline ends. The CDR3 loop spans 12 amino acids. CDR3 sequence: CASTLLDTEAFF. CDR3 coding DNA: TGTGCCAGCACCCTTTTGGACACTGAAGCTTTCTTT.

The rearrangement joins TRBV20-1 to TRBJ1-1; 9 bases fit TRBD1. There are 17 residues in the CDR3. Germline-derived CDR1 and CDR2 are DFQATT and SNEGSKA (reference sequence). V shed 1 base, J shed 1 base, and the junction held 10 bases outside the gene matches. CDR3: CSARVHGLDRGNTEAFF. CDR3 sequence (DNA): TGCAGTGCTAGAGTTCATGGACTGGACAGGGGGAACACTGAAGCTTTCTTT.

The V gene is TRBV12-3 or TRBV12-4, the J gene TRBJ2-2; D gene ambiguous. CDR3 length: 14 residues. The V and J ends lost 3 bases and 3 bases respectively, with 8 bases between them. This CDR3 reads CASSFSQYTGELFF. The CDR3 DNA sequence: TGTGCCAGCAGTTTTAGCCAGTACACCGGGGAGCTGTTTTTT.

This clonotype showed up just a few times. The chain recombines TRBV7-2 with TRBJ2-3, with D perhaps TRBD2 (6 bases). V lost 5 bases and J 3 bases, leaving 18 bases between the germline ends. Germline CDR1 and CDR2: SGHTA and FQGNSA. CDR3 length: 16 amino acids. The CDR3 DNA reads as TGTGCCAGCAGCCCGGGACTTTACCCGCCTACAGATACGCAGTATTTT. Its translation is CASSPGLYPPTDTQYF. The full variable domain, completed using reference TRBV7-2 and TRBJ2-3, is GAGVSQSPSNKVTEKGKDVELRCDPISGHTALYWYRQSLGQGLEFLIYFQGNSAPDKSGLPSDRFSAERTGGSVSTLTIQRTQQEDSAVYLCASSPGLYPPTDTQYFGPGTRLTVL.

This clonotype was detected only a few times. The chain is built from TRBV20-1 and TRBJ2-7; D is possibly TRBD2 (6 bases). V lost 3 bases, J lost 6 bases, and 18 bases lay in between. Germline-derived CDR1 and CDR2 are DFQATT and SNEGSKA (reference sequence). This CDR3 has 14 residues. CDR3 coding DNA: TGCAGTGCTAGGCCCCAACGACTAGGTCGCGAGCAGTACTTC. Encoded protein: CSARPQRLGREQYF.

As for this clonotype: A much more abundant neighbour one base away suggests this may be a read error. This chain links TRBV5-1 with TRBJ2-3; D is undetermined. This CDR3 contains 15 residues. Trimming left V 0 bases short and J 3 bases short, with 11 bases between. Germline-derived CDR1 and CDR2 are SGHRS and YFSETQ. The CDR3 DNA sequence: TGCGCCAGCAGCTTGGACCACCTTAAGACAGATACGCAGTATTTT. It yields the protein CASSLDHLKTDTQYF.

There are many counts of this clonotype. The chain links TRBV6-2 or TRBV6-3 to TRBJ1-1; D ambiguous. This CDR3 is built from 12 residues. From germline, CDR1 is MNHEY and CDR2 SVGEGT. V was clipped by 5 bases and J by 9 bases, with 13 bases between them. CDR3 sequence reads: CASSKPPGKAFF. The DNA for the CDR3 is TGTGCCAGCAGTAAACCCCCCGGGAAAGCTTTCTTT.

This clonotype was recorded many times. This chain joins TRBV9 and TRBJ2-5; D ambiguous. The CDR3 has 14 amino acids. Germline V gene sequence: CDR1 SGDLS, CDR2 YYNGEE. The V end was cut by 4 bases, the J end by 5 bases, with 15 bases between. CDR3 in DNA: TGTGCCAGCAGCCCGAACCCGGGTCAGGAGACCCAGTACTTC. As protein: CASSPNPGQETQYF. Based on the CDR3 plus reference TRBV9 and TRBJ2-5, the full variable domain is DSGVTQTPKHLITATGQRVTLRCSPRSGDLSVYWYQQSLDQGLQFLIQYYNGEERAKGNILERFSAQQFPDLHSELNLSSLELGDSALYFCASSPNPGQETQYFGPGTRLLVL.